This record looks at one TCR beta chain sequence and its context. The sample comes from a study of T cell changes during pregnancy in multiple sclerosis. Measured with immunoSEQ multiplex PCR; TCRdb has only the in-frame clones, and not every one. The sample consists of 60,000 to 75,000 clones, more than 90% of them appearing once. Trimming shortened V by 0 bases and J by 4 bases, and 15 bases separated the two germline ends. There are 16 residues in the CDR3. CDR1 and CDR2 (germline): LNHNV, YYDKDF (reference sequence). The gene calls are TRBV15 and TRBJ2-5, with D possibly TRBD2 on 5 matching bases. Sequenced here: peripheral blood, sampled in the second trimester of pregnancy. The sequence derives from a female donor with multiple sclerosis, enrolled in a pregnancy study. CDR3 bases: TGTGCCACCAGCAGAGATCCCCGGAGGACCCGAGAGACCCAGTACTTC. Protein: CATSRDPRRTRETQYF.